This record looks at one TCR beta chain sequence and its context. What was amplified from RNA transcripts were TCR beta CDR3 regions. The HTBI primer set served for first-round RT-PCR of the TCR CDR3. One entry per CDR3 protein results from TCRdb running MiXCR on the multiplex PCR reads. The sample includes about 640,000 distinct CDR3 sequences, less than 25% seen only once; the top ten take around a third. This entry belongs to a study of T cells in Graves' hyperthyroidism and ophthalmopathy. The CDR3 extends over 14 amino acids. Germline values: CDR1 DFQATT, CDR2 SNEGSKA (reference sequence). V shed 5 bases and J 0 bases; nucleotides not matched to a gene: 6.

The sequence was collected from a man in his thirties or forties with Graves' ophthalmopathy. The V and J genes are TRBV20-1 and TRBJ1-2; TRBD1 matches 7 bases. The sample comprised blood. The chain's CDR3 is CSAQDREANYGYTF. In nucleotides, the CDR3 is TGCAGTGCTCAAGACAGGGAAGCTAACTATGGCTACACCTTC.